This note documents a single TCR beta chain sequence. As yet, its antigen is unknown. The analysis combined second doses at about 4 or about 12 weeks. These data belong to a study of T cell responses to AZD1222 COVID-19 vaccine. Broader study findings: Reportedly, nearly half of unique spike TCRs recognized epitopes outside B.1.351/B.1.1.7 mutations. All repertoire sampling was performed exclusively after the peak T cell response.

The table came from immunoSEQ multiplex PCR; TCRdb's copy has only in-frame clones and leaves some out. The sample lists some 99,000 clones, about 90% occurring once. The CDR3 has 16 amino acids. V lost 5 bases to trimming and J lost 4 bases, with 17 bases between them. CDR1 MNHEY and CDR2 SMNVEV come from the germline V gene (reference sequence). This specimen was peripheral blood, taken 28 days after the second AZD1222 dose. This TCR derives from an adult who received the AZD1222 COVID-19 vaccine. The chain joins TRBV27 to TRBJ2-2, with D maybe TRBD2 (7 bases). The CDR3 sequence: CASSRAGGGVTGELFF. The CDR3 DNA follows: TGTGCCAGCAGTAGAGCTGGGGGGGGCGTCACCGGGGAGCTGTTTTTT.